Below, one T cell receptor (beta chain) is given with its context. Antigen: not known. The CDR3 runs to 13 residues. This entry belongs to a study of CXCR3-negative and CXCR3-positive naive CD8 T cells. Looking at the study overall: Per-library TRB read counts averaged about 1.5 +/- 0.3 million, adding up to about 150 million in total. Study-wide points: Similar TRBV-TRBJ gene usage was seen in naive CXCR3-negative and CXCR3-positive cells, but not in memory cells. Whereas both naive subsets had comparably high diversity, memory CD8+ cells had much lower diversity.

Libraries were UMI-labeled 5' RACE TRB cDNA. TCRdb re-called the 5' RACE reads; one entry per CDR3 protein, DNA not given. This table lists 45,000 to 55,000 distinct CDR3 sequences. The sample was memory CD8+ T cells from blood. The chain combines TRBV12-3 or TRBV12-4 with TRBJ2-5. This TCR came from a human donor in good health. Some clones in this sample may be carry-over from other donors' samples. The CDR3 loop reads CASSLIGLETQYF.